The clone carrying this T cell receptor (beta chain) has a handful of counts. Its antigen remains unidentified. The data are from a study of beta chain features in type 1 diabetes. Findings and limits, study-wide: VDJ junctions sequenced from type 1 diabetes patients showed fewer insertions and more deletions. When Type 1 diabetes patients were examined, their TCRB CDR3s proved moderately but significantly shorter in all four CD4+ subsets. The similarity of naive, central memory and Treg TCRB repertoires appeared greater among patients than among healthy donors.

Donors underwent one heparinised blood draw, 90 to 150 mL on average. Each of the CD4+ naive, central memory, regulatory and stem cell-like memory populations was sorted via CD45RO/CCR7/CD25/CD127/CD95/CD27. This CDR3 is built from 15 residues. V was shortened by 2 bases and J by 1 base, with 11 bases between the two germline ends. Germline V gene sequence: CDR1 SGHRS, CDR2 YFSETQ. Every isolated RNA sample was fully reverse transcribed, so sequencing captured expressed TCRB transcripts. Sequenced by immunoSEQ multiplex PCR; TCRdb stores in-frame clones only, minus some. Of more than 550,000 clones in the sample, over 12% were seen once.

Sequencing input: naive CD4+ T cells from blood. The chain recombines TRBV5-1 with TRBJ2-3; D gene ambiguous. The clonotype originates from a man aged 18 to 35 with type 1 diabetes. CDR3 in amino acids: CASSLAALGTDTQYF. CDR3 DNA: TGCGCCAGCAGCTTAGCAGCCCTCGGCACAGATACGCAGTATTTT.